The entry that follows covers one TCR beta chain sequence. Its matching antigen is unknown. Amplified TCR beta CDR3 regions came from RNA transcripts. First-round RT-PCR of the TCR CDR3 relied on the HTBI primer set. From the multiplex PCR reads, TCRdb called clonotypes with MiXCR, one entry per CDR3 protein. The table shows roughly 45,000 distinct CDR3 sequences, with around half occurring only once. The V end was cut by 8 bases, the J end by 6 bases, with 10 bases between. Germline loops: CDR1 MNHNY, CDR2 SVGAGI (reference sequence). The CDR3 is 11 residues long. This specimen comes from a study of T cells in Graves' hyperthyroidism and ophthalmopathy. General study results and limits: Progression to ophthalmopathy was predicted a median of roughly 6.8 months early.

This receptor was taken from a woman aged 45 to 65 with Graves' hyperthyroidism. Sequenced: peripheral blood or thyroid tissue (not recorded which). The rearrangement uses TRBV6-6 and TRBJ1-1; D gene ambiguous. The CDR3 DNA reads as TGTGCCAGCGGGTTCCCACCTGAAGCTTTCTTT. This translates into CASGFPPEAFF.